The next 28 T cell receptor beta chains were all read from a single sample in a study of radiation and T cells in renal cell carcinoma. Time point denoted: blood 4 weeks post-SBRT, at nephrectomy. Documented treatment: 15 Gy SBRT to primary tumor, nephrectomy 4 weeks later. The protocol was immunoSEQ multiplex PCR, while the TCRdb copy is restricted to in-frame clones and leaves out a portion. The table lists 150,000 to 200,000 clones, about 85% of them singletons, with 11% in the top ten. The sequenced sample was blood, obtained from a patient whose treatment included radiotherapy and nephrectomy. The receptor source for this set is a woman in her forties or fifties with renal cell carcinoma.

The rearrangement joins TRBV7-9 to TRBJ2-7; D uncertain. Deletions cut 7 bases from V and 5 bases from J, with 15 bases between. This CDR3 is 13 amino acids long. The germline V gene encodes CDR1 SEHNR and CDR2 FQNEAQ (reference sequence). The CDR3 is CASNRDTQDEQYF. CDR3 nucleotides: TGTGCCAGCAATAGGGATACCCAGGACGAGCAGTACTTC.

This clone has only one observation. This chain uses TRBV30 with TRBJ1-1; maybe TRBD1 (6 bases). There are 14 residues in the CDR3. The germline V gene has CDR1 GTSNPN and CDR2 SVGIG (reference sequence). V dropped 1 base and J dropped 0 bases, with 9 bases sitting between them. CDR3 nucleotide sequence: TGTGCCTGGAGTGGAGGACAGTTGAACACTGAAGCTTTCTTT. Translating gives CAWSGGQLNTEAFF. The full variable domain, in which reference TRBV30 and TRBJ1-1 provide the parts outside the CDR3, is SQTIHQWPATLVQPVGSPLSLECTVEGTSNPNLYWYRQAAGRGLQLLFYSVGIGQISSEVPQNLSASRPQDRQFILSSKKLLLSDSGFYLCAWSGGQLNTEAFFGQGTRLTVV.

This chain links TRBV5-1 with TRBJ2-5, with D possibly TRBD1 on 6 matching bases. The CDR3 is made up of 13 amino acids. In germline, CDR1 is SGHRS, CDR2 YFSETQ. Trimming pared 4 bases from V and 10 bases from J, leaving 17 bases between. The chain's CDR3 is CASSIRDTLDQYF. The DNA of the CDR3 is TGCGCCAGCAGCATCCGGGACACCCTCGACCAGTACTTC. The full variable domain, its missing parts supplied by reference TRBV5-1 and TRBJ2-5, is KAGVTQTPRYLIKTRGQQVTLSCSPISGHRSVSWYQQTPGQGLQFLFEYFSETQRNKGNFPGRFSGRQFSNSRSEMNVSTLELGDSALYLCASSIRDTLDQYFGPGTRLLVL.

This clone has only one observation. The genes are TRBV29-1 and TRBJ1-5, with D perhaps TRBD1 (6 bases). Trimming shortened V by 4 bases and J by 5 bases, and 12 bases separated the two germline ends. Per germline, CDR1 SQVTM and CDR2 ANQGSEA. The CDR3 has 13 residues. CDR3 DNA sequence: TGCAGCGTTGCCAGGGGAAGGGATCAGCCCCAGCATTTT. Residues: CSVARGRDQPQHF.

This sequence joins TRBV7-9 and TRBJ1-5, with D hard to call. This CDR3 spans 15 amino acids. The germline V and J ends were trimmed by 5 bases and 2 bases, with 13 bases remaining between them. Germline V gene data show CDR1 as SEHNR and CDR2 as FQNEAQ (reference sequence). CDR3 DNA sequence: TGTGCCAGCAGCCTCTTCCCACCGGGCAATCAGCCCCAGCATTTT. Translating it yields CASSLFPPGNQPQHF. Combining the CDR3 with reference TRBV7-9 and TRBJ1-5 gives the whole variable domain DTGVSQNPRHKITKRGQNVTFRCDPISEHNRLYWYRQTLGQGPEFLTYFQNEAQLEKSRLLSDRFSAERPKGSFSTLEIQRTEQGDSAMYLCASSLFPPGNQPQHFGDGTRLSIL.

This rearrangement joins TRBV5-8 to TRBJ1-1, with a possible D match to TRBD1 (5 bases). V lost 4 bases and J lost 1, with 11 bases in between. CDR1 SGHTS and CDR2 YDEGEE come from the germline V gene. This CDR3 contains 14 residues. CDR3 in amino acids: CASSHTGTNTEAFF. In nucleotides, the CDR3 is TGTGCCAGCAGCCATACCGGGACGAACACTGAAGCTTTCTTT.

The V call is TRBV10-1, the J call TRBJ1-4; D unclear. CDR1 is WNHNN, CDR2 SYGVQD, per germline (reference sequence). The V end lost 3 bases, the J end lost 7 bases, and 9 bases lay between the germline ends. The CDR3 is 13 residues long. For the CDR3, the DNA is TGCGCCAGCAGTGAAGACAACCGTGAAAAACTGTTTTTT. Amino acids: CASSEDNREKLFF.

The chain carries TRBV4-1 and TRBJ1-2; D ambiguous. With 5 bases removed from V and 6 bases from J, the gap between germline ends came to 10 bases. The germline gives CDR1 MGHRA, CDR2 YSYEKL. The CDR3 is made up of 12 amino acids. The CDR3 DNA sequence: TGCGCCAGCAGCGAGGGTTTTGATGGCTACACCTTC. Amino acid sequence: CASSEGFDGYTF.

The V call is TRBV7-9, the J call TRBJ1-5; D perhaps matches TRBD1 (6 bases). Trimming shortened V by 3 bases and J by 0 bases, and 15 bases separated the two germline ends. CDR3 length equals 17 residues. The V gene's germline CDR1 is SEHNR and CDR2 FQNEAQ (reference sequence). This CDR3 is CASSFIGGTDSNQPQHF. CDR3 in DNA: TGTGCCAGCAGCTTCATAGGGGGGACTGATAGCAATCAGCCCCAGCATTTT.

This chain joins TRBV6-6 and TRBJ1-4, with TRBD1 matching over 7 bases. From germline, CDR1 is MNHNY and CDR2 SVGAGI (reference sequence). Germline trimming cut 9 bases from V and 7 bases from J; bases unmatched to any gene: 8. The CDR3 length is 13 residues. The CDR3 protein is CASGTGDIEKLFF. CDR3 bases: TGTGCCAGTGGTACAGGGGATATTGAAAAACTGTTTTTT.

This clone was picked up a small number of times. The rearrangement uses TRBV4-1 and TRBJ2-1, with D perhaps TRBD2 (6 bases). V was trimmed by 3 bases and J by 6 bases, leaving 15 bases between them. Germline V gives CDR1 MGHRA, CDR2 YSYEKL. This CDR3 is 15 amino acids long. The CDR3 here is CASSQGLKAPNEQFF. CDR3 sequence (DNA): TGCGCCAGCAGCCAGGGACTCAAAGCCCCCAATGAGCAGTTCTTC.

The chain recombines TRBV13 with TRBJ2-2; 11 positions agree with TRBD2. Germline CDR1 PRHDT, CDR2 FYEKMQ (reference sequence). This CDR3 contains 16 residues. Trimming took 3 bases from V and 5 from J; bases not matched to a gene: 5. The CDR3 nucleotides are TGTGCCAGCAGCTTTGCTAGCGGGGGGAGAACCGGGGAGCTGTTTTTT. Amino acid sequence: CASSFASGGRTGELFF.

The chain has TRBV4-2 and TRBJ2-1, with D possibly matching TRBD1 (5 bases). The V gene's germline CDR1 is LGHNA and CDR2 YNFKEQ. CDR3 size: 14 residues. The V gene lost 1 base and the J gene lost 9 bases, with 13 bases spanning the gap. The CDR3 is CASSQGGDRGEQFF. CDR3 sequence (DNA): TGTGCCAGCAGCCAAGGGGGCGATCGAGGTGAGCAGTTCTTC.

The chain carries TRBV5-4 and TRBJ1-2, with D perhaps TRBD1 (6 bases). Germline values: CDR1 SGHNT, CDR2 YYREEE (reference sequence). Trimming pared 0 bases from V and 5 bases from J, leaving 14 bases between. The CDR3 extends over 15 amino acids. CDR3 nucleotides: TGTGCCAGCAGCTTGGCCATGGGCCAGGGGTATGGCTACACCTTC. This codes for CASSLAMGQGYGYTF. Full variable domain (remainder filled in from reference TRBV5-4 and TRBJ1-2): ETGVTQSPTHLIKTRGQQVTLRCSSQSGHNTVSWYQQALGQGPQFIFQYYREEENGRGNFPPRFSGLQFPNYSSELNVNALELDDSALYLCASSLAMGQGYGYTFGSGTRLTVV.

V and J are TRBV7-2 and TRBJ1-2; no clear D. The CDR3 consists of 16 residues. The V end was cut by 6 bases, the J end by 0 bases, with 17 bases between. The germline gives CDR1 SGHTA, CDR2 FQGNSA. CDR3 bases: TGTGCCAGCAGTCCCCGTGGAGGGAAAGCTAACTATGGCTACACCTTC. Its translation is CASSPRGGKANYGYTF.

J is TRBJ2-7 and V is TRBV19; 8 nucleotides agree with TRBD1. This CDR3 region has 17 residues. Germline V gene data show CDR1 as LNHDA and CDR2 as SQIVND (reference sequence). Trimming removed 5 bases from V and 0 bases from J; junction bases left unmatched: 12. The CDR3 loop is CASSFAAPDRDSYEQYF. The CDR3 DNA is TGTGCCAGTAGTTTCGCCGCCCCGGACAGGGACTCCTACGAGCAGTACTTC.

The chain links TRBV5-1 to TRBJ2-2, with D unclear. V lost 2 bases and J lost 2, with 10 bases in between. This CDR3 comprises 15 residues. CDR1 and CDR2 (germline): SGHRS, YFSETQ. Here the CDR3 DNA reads TGCGCCAGCAGCTTCGAGAGATTAAACACCGGGGAGCTGTTTTTT. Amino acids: CASSFERLNTGELFF.

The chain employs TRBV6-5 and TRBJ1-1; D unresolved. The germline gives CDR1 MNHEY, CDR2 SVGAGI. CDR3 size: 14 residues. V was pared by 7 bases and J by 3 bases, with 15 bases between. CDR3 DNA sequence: TGTGCCAGCAAGAGGCGGCGTGAGGACACTGAAGCTTTCTTT. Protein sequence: CASKRRREDTEAFF.

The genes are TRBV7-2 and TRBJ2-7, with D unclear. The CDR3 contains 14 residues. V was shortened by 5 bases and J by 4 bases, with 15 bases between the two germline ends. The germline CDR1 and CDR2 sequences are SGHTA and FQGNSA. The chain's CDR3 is CASSLRLDGYEQYF. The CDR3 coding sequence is TGTGCCAGCAGCCTCCGCCTGGACGGGTACGAGCAGTACTTC.

The CDR3: CASSSQTGGNYGYTF. DNA of the CDR3: TGTGCCAGCAGTTCGCAGACAGGGGGGAACTATGGCTACACCTTC. The V gene is TRBV6-5, the J gene TRBJ1-2; 9 nucleotides align to TRBD1. Germline V gene lookup returns CDR1 MNHEY and CDR2 SVGAGI. CDR3 length: 15 residues. V was clipped by 4 bases and J by 2 bases; unmatched bases: 5.

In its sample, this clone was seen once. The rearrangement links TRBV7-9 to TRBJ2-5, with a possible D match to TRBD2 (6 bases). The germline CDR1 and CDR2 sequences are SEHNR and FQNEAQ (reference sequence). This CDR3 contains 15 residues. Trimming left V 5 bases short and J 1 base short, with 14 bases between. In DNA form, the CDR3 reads TGTGCCAGCAGCCACCCGGGTAGCGGCCAAGAGACCCAGTACTTC. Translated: CASSHPGSGQETQYF.

CDR3: CASSMGLPYGYTF. In DNA, the CDR3 is TGTGCCAGTAGTATGGGACTTCCCTATGGCTACACCTTC. This chain links TRBV19 with TRBJ1-2; D is possibly TRBD1 (5 bases). Trimming stripped 3 bases from V and 4 bases from J, with 9 bases between. CDR3 length: 13 amino acids. Germline V gives CDR1 LNHDA, CDR2 SQIVND (reference sequence).

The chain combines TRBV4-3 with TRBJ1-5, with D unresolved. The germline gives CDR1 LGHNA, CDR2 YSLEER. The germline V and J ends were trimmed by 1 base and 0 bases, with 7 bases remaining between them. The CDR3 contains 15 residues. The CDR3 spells CASSQVADSNQPQHF. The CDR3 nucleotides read TGCGCCAGCAGCCAAGTGGCAGATAGCAATCAGCCCCAGCATTTT.

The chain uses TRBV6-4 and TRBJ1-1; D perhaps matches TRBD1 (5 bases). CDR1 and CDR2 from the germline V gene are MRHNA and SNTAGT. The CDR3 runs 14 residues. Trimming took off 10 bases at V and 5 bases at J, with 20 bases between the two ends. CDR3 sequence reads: CATRVSGGGTEAFF. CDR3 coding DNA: TGTGCCACCAGGGTGTCCGGGGGAGGGACTGAAGCTTTCTTT.

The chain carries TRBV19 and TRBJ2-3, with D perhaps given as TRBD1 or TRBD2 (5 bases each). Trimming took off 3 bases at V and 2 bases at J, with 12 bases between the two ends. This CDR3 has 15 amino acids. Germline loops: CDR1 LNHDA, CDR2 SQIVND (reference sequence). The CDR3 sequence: CASSILGTHTDTQYF. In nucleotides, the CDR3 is TGTGCCAGTAGTATTTTAGGGACCCACACAGATACGCAGTATTTT.

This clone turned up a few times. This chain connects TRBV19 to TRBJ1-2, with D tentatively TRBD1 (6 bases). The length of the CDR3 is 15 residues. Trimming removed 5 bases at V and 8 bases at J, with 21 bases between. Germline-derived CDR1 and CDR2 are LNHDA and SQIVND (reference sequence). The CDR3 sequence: CASSFSTGIRSGYTF. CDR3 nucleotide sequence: TGTGCCAGTAGTTTTTCAACAGGGATAAGGAGCGGCTACACCTTC.

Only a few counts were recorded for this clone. The DNA for the CDR3 is TGTGCCAGCAGTCGTACAGGGAACTATGGCTACACCTTC. Protein sequence: CASSRTGNYGYTF. The chain couples TRBV28 to TRBJ1-2; the D gene is possibly TRBD1 (6 bases). CDR1 MDHEN and CDR2 SYDVKM come from the germline V gene. The CDR3 runs 13 residues. V was clipped by 5 bases and J by 2 bases, with 9 bases between them.

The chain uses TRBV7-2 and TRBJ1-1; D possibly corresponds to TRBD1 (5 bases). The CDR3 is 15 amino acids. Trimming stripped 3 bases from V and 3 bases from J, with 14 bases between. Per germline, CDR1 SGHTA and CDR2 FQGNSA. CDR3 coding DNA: TGTGCCAGCAGCTTTTGGGCAGGGTTATACACTGAAGCTTTCTTT. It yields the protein CASSFWAGLYTEAFF. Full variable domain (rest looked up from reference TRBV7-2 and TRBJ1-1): GAGVSQSPSNKVTEKGKDVELRCDPISGHTALYWYRQSLGQGLEFLIYFQGNSAPDKSGLPSDRFSAERTGGSVSTLTIQRTQQEDSAVYLCASSFWAGLYTEAFFGQGTRLTVV.